These T cell receptor beta chains were read from a single sample in a study of cytomegalovirus exposure and HLA in healthy donors. Here immunoSEQ multiplex PCR was the method, and the copy in TCRdb shows in-frame clones only, minus some. The profile shows 100,000 to 150,000 clones, 70% to 80% of them singletons. Sequencing was performed on PBMCs. The receptors stem from a man aged 25 to 40 in good health and CMV-seronegative. Both conserved end residues are part of each CDR3. A D gene is named only where the DNA matches it firmly. Clone sizes are given selectively: once, few, many, or a class where the clone is expanded.

J: TRBJ1-1
V: TRBV7-6
size: -
D: -
DNA: TGTGCCAGCAGCGCCAGGGTTGGCACTGAAGCTTTCTTT
CDR3: CASSARVGTEAFF

J: TRBJ1-1
V: TRBV4-1
size: -
D: TRBD1
DNA: TGCGCCAGCAGCCAAGCGTTGGACAGGAAGGACAACACTGAAGCTTTCTTT
CDR3: CASSQALDRKDNTEAFF

J: TRBJ2-1
V: TRBV11-3
size: -
D: -
DNA: TGTGCCAGCAGCTTAGAACAGGGCTCCTACAATGAGCAGTTCTTC
CDR3: CASSLEQGSYNEQFF

J: TRBJ2-7
V: TRBV18
size: -
D: TRBD1
DNA: TGTGCCAGCTCTCGCGACAGGGGGCGCATCTACGAGCAGTACTTC
CDR3: CASSRDRGRIYEQYF

J: TRBJ2-7
V: TRBV5-1
size: -
D: -
DNA: TGCGCCAGCAGCTTGAAGGCCTTAGGGAGCTACGAGCAGTACTTC
CDR3: CASSLKALGSYEQYF

J: TRBJ1-5
V: TRBV7-3
size: -
D: TRBD1
DNA: TGTGCCAGCAGCCTGACAGGGGGCAATCAGCCCCAGCATTTT
CDR3: CASSLTGGNQPQHF

J: TRBJ2-3
V: TRBV30
size: once
D: -
DNA: TGTGCCTGGACGGGACTTAGCACAGATACGCAGTATTTT
CDR3: CAWTGLSTDTQYF

J: TRBJ1-1
V: TRBV28
size: -
D: -
DNA: TGTGCCAGCAGTTATCGGGGAACTGAAGCTTTCTTT
CDR3: CASSYRGTEAFF

J: TRBJ1-4
V: TRBV27
size: -
D: -
DNA: TGTGCCAGCAGTCCGCGCCCCAGGGATCGGACTAATGAAAAACTGTTTTTT
CDR3: CASSPRPRDRTNEKLFF

J: TRBJ1-6
V: TRBV5-1
size: -
D: TRBD1
DNA: TGCGCCAGCAGCCCTGGGACAGTGAGGAGTTCACCCCTCCACTTT
CDR3: CASSPGTVRSSPLHF

J: TRBJ2-3
V: TRBV6-4
size: -
D: -
DNA: TGTGCCAGCAGTGAAGGAGAGAGAACGGCAGATACGCAGTATTTT
CDR3: CASSEGERTADTQYF

J: TRBJ2-1
V: TRBV5-1
size: -
D: -
DNA: TGCGCCAGCAGCTTGGCCTTTAATGAGCAGTTCTTC
CDR3: CASSLAFNEQFF

J: TRBJ1-5
V: TRBV11-2
size: -
D: -
DNA: TGTGCCAGCAGCCTGGGGGGAGGAGGAGGCAGTCCCCAGCATTTT
CDR3: CASSLGGGGGSPQHF

J: TRBJ1-2
V: TRBV18
size: -
D: -
DNA: TGTGCCAGCTCCCACGGACAGTTGTTGGATGGCTACACCTTC
CDR3: CASSHGQLLDGYTF

J: TRBJ1-2
V: TRBV4-2
size: -
D: TRBD1
DNA: TGTGCCAGCAGCCAAGATGAAGGGGGCTCTTCTGGCTACACCTTC
CDR3: CASSQDEGGSSGYTF

J: TRBJ1-2
V: TRBV18
size: -
D: -
DNA: TGTGCCAGCTCACCACCAGCAGGGGACTATGGCTACACCTTC
CDR3: CASSPPAGDYGYTF

J: TRBJ2-3
V: TRBV25-1
size: -
D: -
DNA: TGTGCCAGCAGTGAATACCCCGGAGTAGCAACAGATACGCAGTATTTT
CDR3: CASSEYPGVATDTQYF

J: TRBJ1-4
V: TRBV25-1
size: -
D: TRBD1
DNA: TGTGCCAGCAGTGAAACAGGGGGTTATGAAAAACTGTTTTTT
CDR3: CASSETGGYEKLFF